This paragraph covers one T cell receptor (beta chain) sequence. These data originate in a study of T-cell memory formation after mild COVID-19. TCRdb itself ran the 5' RACE reads through MiXCR, one entry per CDR3 protein. The sample holds fewer than 650,000 distinct CDR3 sequences, 15% to 20% seen once. The V end was cut by 5 bases, the J end by 5 bases, with 8 bases between. Germline V CDR1 and CDR2: MGHDK, SYGVNS. The CDR3 extends over 12 amino acids. The source of this sequence is an adult woman who had mild COVID-19 (a few samples of this study predate the infection). Cell type and time point are not known. The sample was PBMCs or a T cell subset sorted from them (not recorded which). The chain joins TRBV25-1 to TRBJ2-3; D unresolved. The CDR3 spells CASSIKEDTQYF. As DNA, the CDR3 is TGTGCCAGCAGTATAAAAGAAGATACGCAGTATTTT.